The rows below give T cell receptor beta chains drawn from one sample of a study of T cells after yellow fever vaccination. TCRdb reprocessed the 5' RACE reads with MiXCR, giving one entry per CDR3 protein. The repertoire has about 85,000 distinct CDR3 sequences, roughly 14% of them found once; the top ten carry 20% to 25%. The sequences come from CD8+ T cells not binding an NS4B(214-222) dextramer, sorted from PBMCs, collected less than 25 days after the first yellow fever vaccination. The receptors were gathered from a young man who received the YFV17D yellow fever vaccine. The conserved cysteine and the conserved F or W are not part of the CDR3 here. Fields, in order: V gene, J gene, CDR3 length, D gene, CDR3 protein. A D gene is named only where the DNA matches it firmly.

V: TRBV7-8
J: TRBJ1-4
length: 14
D: NA
CDR3: ASSPRDADTREKLF

V: TRBV7-2
J: TRBJ2-5
length: 11
D: NA
CDR3: ASSVPNAETQY

V: TRBV12-3/TRBV12-4
J: TRBJ2-1
length: 12
D: NA
CDR3: ASSLGQNPNEQF

V: TRBV18
J: TRBJ2-5
length: 11
D: NA
CDR3: ASSPGAKETQY

V: TRBV6-5
J: TRBJ1-2
length: 12
D: NA
CDR3: ASSYSRSLDGYT

V: TRBV29-1
J: TRBJ1-3
length: 11
D: NA
CDR3: SVGEDSRSTIY

V: TRBV5-1
J: TRBJ2-7
length: 13
D: TRBD1
CDR3: ASRSGQGFTGEQY

V: TRBV7-9
J: TRBJ2-3
length: 19
D: TRBD1
CDR3: ASSSLTTGTGENERTDTQY

V: TRBV11-2
J: TRBJ2-7
length: 11
D: TRBD1
CDR3: ASSPGTVYEQY

V: TRBV10-2
J: TRBJ2-2
length: 10
D: NA
CDR3: ASSVGAGELF

V: TRBV5-1
J: TRBJ2-3
length: 15
D: TRBD2
CDR3: ASWRAAGGPEKDTQY

V: TRBV5-1
J: TRBJ2-1
length: 11
D: NA
CDR3: ASSFFGKIEQF

V: TRBV4-1
J: TRBJ2-1
length: 14
D: TRBD2
CDR3: ASSQDVAGVYNEQF

V: TRBV7-2
J: TRBJ2-3
length: 14
D: TRBD1
CDR3: ASSPQQGPNTDTQY

V: TRBV14
J: TRBJ2-7
length: 12
D: TRBD1
CDR3: ASSSRDRGNEQY

V: TRBV3-1
J: TRBJ2-3
length: 13
D: NA
CDR3: ATSHTRLPTDTQY

V: TRBV5-4
J: TRBJ1-1
length: 11
D: NA
CDR3: ASSFAGGPEAF

V: TRBV7-3
J: TRBJ2-7
length: 13
D: NA
CDR3: ASSLGRGPSYEQY

V: TRBV28
J: TRBJ1-4
length: 13
D: NA
CDR3: ASSSLTATNEKLF

V: TRBV29-1
J: TRBJ2-1
length: 10
D: NA
CDR3: SSDYRYNEQF

V: TRBV29-1
J: TRBJ2-7
length: 11
D: TRBD1
CDR3: SVRRDRGPEQY

V: TRBV6-1
J: TRBJ2-7
length: 11
D: NA
CDR3: ASSEGRTYEQY

V: TRBV2
J: TRBJ2-7
length: 13
D: TRBD2
CDR3: ASRVASGGLHEQY

V: TRBV4-1
J: TRBJ2-1
length: 15
D: NA
CDR3: ASSDGRHTVDYNEQF

V: TRBV7-2
J: TRBJ2-2
length: 14
D: TRBD2
CDR3: ASSYTLAGGAGELF

V: TRBV12-3/TRBV12-4
J: TRBJ1-4
length: 12
D: NA
CDR3: ASSLWGIHEKLF

V: TRBV7-9
J: TRBJ2-7
length: 12
D: NA
CDR3: ASSLALRAYEQY

V: TRBV15
J: TRBJ2-5
length: 16
D: TRBD2
CDR3: ATSRVRETSGGQETQY

V: TRBV7-3
J: TRBJ2-2
length: 14
D: TRBD2
CDR3: VSSRRPSGGGGELF

V: TRBV10-3
J: TRBJ2-6
length: 13
D: NA
CDR3: AISESGAGANVLT

V: TRBV5-1
J: TRBJ2-7
length: 10
D: NA
CDR3: ASSLAGGEQY

V: TRBV7-9
J: TRBJ1-1
length: 14
D: NA
CDR3: ASSGLTEYSNTEAF

V: TRBV7-8
J: TRBJ1-1
length: 13
D: NA
CDR3: ASSLAPGGYTEAF

V: TRBV7-8
J: TRBJ2-7
length: 13
D: NA
CDR3: ASSLGAGATYEQY

V: TRBV29-1
J: TRBJ1-1
length: 10
D: NA
CDR3: SVERENTEAF

V: TRBV12-3/TRBV12-4
J: TRBJ1-2
length: 12
D: NA
CDR3: ASSLAAVNYGYT

V: TRBV18
J: TRBJ1-1
length: 10
D: NA
CDR3: ASSAGNTEAF

V: TRBV7-3
J: TRBJ2-3
length: 13
D: NA
CDR3: ASTLSGLPGDTQY

V: TRBV20-1
J: TRBJ1-1
length: 14
D: NA
CDR3: SARGWGETPGTEAF

V: TRBV5-1
J: TRBJ2-1
length: 11
D: NA
CDR3: ASRVGGYNEQF